Reported below is one T cell receptor beta chain. The sample originates from a study of blood T cell repertoires in COVID-19. The germline V and J ends were trimmed by 4 bases and 1 base, with 10 bases remaining between them. Germline loops: CDR1 KGHSH, CDR2 LQKENI. The CDR3 has 15 residues. The protocol was immunoSEQ multiplex PCR, while the TCRdb copy is restricted to in-frame clones and leaves out a portion. This sample carries 79,000 or so clones, 75% to 90% of them seen once, and the ten largest clones take about 18%. Sequencing was performed on peripheral blood. The receptor was isolated from a human donor in a cohort sampled during active COVID-19. The rearrangement uses TRBV18 and TRBJ2-2; D gene uncertain. DNA for the CDR3: TGTGCCAGCTCACGGCAACCTCTGAACACCGGGGAGCTGTTTTTT. Encoded protein: CASSRQPLNTGELFF.